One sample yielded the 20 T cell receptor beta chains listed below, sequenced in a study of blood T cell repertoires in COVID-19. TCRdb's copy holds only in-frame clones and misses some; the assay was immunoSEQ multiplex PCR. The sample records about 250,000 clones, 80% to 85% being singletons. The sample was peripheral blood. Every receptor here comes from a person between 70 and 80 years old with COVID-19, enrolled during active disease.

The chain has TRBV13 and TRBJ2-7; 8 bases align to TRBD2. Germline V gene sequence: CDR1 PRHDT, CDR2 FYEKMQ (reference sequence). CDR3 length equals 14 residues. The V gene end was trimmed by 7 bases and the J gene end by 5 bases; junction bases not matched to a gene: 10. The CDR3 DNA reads TGTGCCAGCAACTCCGGGGGGGTCCACGACGAGCAGTACTTC. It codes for CASNSGGVHDEQYF. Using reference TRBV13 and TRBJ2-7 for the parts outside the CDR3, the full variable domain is AAGVIQSPRHLIKEKRETATLKCYPIPRHDTVYWYQQGPGQDPQFLISFYEKMQSDKGSIPDRFSAQQFSDYHSELNMSSLELGDSALYFCASNSGGVHDEQYFGPGTRLTVT.

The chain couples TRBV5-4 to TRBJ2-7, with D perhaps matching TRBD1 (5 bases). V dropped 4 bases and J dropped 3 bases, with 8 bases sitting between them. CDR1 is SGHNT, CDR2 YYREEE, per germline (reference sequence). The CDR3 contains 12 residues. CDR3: CASSRDSYEQYF. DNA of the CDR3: TGTGCCAGCAGCAGAGACAGCTACGAGCAGTACTTC.

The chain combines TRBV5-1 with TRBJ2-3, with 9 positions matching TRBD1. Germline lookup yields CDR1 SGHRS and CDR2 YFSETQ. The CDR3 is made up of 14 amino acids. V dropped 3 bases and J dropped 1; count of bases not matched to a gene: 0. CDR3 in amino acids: CASSWTGGTDTQYF. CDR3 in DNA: TGCGCCAGCAGCTGGACAGGGGGCACAGATACGCAGTATTTT.

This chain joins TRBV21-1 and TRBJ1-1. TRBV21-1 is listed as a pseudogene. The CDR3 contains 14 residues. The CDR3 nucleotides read TGTGCCAGCACGCGGCCGATTTCGAACACTGAAGCTTTCTTT. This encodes CASTRPISNTEAFF.

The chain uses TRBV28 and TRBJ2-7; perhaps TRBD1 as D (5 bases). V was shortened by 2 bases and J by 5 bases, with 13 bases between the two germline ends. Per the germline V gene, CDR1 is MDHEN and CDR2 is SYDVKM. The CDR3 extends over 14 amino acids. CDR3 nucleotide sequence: TGTGCCAGCAGTTTAGGGGCAGGGTTTAACGAGCAGTACTTC. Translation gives CASSLGAGFNEQYF. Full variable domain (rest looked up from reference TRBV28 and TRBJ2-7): DVKVTQSSRYLVKRTGEKVFLECVQDMDHENMFWYRQDPGLGLRLIYFSYDVKMKEKGDIPEGYSVSREKKERFSLILESASTNQTSMYLCASSLGAGFNEQYFGPGTRLTVT.

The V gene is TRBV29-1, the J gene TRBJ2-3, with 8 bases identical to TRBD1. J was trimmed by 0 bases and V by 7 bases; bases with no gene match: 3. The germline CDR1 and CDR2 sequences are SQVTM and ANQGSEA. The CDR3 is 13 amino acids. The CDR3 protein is CSAGQGSTDTQYF. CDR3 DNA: TGCAGCGCCGGACAGGGCAGCACAGATACGCAGTATTTT.

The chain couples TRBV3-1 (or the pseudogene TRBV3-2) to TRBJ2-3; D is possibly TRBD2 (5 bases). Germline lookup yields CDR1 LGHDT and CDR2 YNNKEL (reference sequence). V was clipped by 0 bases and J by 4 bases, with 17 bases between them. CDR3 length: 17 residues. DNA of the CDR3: TGTGCCAGCAGCCAAGACACTAGGTTACGGGGTGCAGATACGCAGTATTTT. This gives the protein CASSQDTRLRGADTQYF.

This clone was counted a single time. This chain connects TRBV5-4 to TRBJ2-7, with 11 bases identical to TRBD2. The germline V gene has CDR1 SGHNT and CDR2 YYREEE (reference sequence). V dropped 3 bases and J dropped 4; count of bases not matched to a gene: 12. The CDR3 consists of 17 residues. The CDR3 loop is CASSSMRLAGGRYEQYF. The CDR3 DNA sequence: TGTGCCAGCAGCTCTATGCGGCTAGCGGGAGGTCGGTACGAGCAGTACTTC.

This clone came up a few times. This CDR3 is CASSSRARDSSYF. The CDR3 DNA reads as TGTGCCAGCAGTTCTCGAGCCCGGGACAGTTCATACTTC. The genes are TRBV6-5 and TRBJ2-7, with 7 positions matching TRBD1. Trimming removed 4 bases from V and 13 bases from J; junction bases left unmatched: 13. The CDR3 contains 13 residues. Germline V gene sequence: CDR1 MNHEY, CDR2 SVGAGI.

DNA of the CDR3: TGTGCCAGCAGTCCCCAGACAATCCTATATGGCTACACCTTC. This codes for CASSPQTILYGYTF. The chain joins TRBV28 to TRBJ1-2, with D uncertain. Germline V gene data show CDR1 as MDHEN and CDR2 as SYDVKM. CDR3 size: 14 residues. V lost 5 bases and J lost 5, with 15 bases in between.

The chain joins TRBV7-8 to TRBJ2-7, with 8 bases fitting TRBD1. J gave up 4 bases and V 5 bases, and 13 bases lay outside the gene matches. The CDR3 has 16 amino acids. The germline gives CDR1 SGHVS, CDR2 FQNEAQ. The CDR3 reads CASSALLAGGEYEQYF. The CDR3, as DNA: TGTGCCAGCAGCGCTCTGCTGGCAGGGGGCGAGTACGAGCAGTACTTC.

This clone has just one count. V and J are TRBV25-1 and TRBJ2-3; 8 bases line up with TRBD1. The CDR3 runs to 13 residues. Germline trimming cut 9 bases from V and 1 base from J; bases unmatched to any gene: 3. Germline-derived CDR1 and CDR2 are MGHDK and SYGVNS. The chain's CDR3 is CASGDRRTDTQYF. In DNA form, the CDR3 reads TGTGCCAGTGGGGACAGGCGCACAGATACGCAGTATTTT.

The CDR3: CASSLVQEWIGEQFF. The CDR3 DNA reads as TGTGCCAGCAGCTTAGTACAGGAGTGGATCGGGGAGCAGTTCTTC. The rearrangement uses TRBV7-7 and TRBJ2-1, with D tentatively TRBD1 (5 bases). V gave up 1 base and J gave up 10 bases, with 17 bases separating them. The CDR3 totals 15 residues. Germline V gives CDR1 SSHAT, CDR2 FNYEAQ (reference sequence).

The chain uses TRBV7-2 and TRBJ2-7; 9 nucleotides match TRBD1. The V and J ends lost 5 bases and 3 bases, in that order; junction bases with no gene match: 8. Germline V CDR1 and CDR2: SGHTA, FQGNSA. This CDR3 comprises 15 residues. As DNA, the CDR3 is TGTGCCAGCAGCATCCTGAACAGGGGGCGCTACGAGCAGTACTTC. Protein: CASSILNRGRYEQYF.

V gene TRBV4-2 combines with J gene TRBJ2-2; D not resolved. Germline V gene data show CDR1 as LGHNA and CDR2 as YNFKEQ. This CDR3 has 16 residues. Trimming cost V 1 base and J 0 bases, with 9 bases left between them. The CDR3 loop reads CASSQAPPANTGELFF. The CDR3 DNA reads TGTGCCAGCAGCCAAGCCCCTCCTGCGAACACCGGGGAGCTGTTTTTT.

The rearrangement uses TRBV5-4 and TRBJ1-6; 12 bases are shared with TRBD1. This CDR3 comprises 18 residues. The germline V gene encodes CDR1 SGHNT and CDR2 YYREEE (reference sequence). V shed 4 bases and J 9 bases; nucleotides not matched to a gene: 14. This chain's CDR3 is CASSTRGQGAPFGSPLHF. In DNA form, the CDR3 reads TGTGCCAGCAGCACCCGGGGACAGGGGGCGCCCTTCGGTTCACCCCTCCACTTT.

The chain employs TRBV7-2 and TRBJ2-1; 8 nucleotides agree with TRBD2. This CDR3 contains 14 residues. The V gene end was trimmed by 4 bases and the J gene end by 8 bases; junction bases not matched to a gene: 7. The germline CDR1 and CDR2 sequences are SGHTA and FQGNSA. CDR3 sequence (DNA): TGTGCCAGCAGCTCCCCCCGACTAGCGTATGAGCAGTTCTTC. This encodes CASSSPRLAYEQFF.

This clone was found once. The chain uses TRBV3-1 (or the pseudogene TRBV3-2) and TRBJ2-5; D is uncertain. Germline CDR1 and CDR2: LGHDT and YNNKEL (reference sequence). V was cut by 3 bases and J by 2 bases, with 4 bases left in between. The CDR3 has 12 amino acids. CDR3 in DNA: TGTGCCAGCAGCCACCTTCAAGAGACCCAGTACTTC. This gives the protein CASSHLQETQYF.

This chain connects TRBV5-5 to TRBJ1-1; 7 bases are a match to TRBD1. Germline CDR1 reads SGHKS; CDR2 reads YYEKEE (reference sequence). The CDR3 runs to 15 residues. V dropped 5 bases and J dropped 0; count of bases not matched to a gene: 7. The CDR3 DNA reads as TGTGCCAGCAGAAAACAGGGGACCTTGAACACTGAAGCTTTCTTT. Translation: CASRKQGTLNTEAFF.

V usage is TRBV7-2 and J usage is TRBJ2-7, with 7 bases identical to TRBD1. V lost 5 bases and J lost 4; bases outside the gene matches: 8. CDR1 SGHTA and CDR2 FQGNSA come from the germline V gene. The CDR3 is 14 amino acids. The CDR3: CASSPPGTAYEQYF. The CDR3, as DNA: TGTGCCAGCAGCCCTCCCGGGACAGCATACGAGCAGTACTTC.